This TCR beta chain originates from a study of Tregs in tolerant kidney transplant recipients. Study-wide findings and caveats: Biological reproducibility was not directly addressed, but technical replication error appeared minimal. The small number of patients limits these findings pending further validation. The most relevant donor-specific Treg TCRbeta repertoire apparently came from expansion with activated donor B cells.

Unstimulated regulatory T cells (CD4+CD25+CD127-), CD4+CD25- non-regulatory cells, CD4 and CD8 cells were FACS-sorted from thawed PBMCs. Data came from immunoSEQ multiplex PCR; TCRdb stores just in-frame clones and leaves some out. The sample lists about 240,000 clones; around 81% were seen once. With regard to this clone: As yet, its antigen is unknown.

CDR1 is MNHNY, CDR2 SVGAGI, per germline (reference sequence). CDR3 length: 13 residues. V was trimmed by 6 bases and J by 3 bases, leaving 12 bases between them. This clonotype was obtained from a human donor in good health. The V call is TRBV6-6, the J call TRBJ2-7, with no clear D. The sequenced sample consisted of CD4+ T cells from blood. The CDR3 loop reads CASRRNALYEQYF. In DNA, the CDR3 is TGTGCCAGCAGGAGGAACGCGCTCTACGAGCAGTACTTC.